This TCR beta chain appears in the sequencing data of a study of prognosis after radiotherapy for stage I lung cancer. Two-round multiplex PCR on genomic DNA was the method by which TCR beta CDR3 was amplified. Primers specific to each TRBV and TRBJ gene were used in first-round PCR. TCRdb used MiXCR to reprocess the multiplex PCR reads, holding one entry per CDR3 protein. Of about 25,000 distinct CDR3 sequences listed, around 36% are singletons. This clonotype was counted ten times or more. This clonotype originated in a donor of 50 years or more with non-small cell lung cancer. Sample: PBMCs, taken before or after stereotactic body radiation therapy (not recorded which).

CDR3 in DNA: TGTGCCAGCACCCTAGTAGGGGGGGACACTGAAGCTTTCTTT. It specifies CASTLVGGDTEAFF. V usage is TRBV2 and J usage is TRBJ1-1, with D possibly being TRBD1 (6 bases). Trimming shortened V by 7 bases and J by 3 bases, and 15 bases separated the two germline ends. The V gene's germline CDR1 is SNHLY and CDR2 FYNNEI. The CDR3 is made up of 14 amino acids.